The sequence of this T cell receptor (beta chain) was determined in a study of T cell changes during pregnancy in multiple sclerosis. Profiling relied on immunoSEQ multiplex PCR, and the TCRdb table lists in-frame clones only, not all of them. The profile shows some 83,000 clones, about 89% of them singletons. From germline, CDR1 is SGHVS and CDR2 FQNEAQ. CDR3 length: 13 amino acids. Trimming stripped 1 base from V and 5 bases from J, with 8 bases between. The receptor's source is a female donor in good health, serving as a control in a pregnancy study. Some clones in this sample may be carry-over from other donors' samples. Here the sequenced sample was PBMCs, taken in the first trimester of pregnancy. The chain employs TRBV7-8 and TRBJ2-5; D call uncertain. The CDR3 DNA reads TGTGCCAGCAGCTTAGGTTCGTCGGAGACCCAGTACTTC. It codes for CASSLGSSETQYF. The full variable domain, completed using reference TRBV7-8 and TRBJ2-5, is GAGVSQSPRYKVAKRGQDVALRCDPISGHVSLFWYQQALGQGPEFLTYFQNEAQLDKSGLPSDRFFAERPEGSVSTLKIQRTQQEDSAVYLCASSLGSSETQYFGPGTRLLVL.